A single sample is the source of the 2 T cell receptor beta chains below, sequenced in a study of neoadjuvant anti-PD-1 for oral cavity cancer. Time point meaning: after neoadjuvant nivolumab, at surgical resection. Some clones are missing from TCRdb's copy, which holds only in-frame ones; the method was immunoSEQ multiplex PCR. Seen here are over 7,500 clones, under 70% observed once, and the top ten hold approximately 3.8%. This material consisted of PBMCs, taken after nivolumab (anti-PD-1) treatment. All receptors come from a person between 35 and 79 years old with oral cavity squamous cell carcinoma.

A few counts support this clone. V usage is TRBV6-5 and J usage is TRBJ2-1, with 12 bases fitting TRBD2. Per the germline V gene, CDR1 is MNHEY and CDR2 is SVGAGI. The CDR3 extends over 16 amino acids. Trimming cost V 0 bases and J 7 bases; bases outside gene matches: 4. CDR3 residues: CASSYSRLAGGNEQFF. For the CDR3, the DNA is TGTGCCAGCAGTTACTCGAGGCTAGCGGGAGGGAATGAGCAGTTCTTC.

The V gene is TRBV7-9, the J gene TRBJ2-7, with 11 positions matching TRBD1. The CDR3 consists of 16 residues. The V and J ends lost 2 bases and 3 bases, in that order; junction bases with no gene match: 6. Germline V lookup: CDR1 SEHNR, CDR2 FQNEAQ (reference sequence). The CDR3: CASSLPPGTGGYEQYF. The CDR3 nucleotides read TGTGCCAGCAGCTTACCGCCCGGGACAGGGGGCTACGAGCAGTACTTC. The full variable domain, in which reference TRBV7-9 and TRBJ2-7 provide the parts outside the CDR3, is DTGVSQNPRHKITKRGQNVTFRCDPISEHNRLYWYRQTLGQGPEFLTYFQNEAQLEKSRLLSDRFSAERPKGSFSTLEIQRTEQGDSAMYLCASSLPPGTGGYEQYFGPGTRLTVT.